These 26 T cell receptor beta chains were sequenced from one sample in a study of cytomegalovirus exposure and HLA in healthy donors. PCR primers comprised 60 Vbeta and 13 Jbeta primers. This table comes from immunoSEQ multiplex PCR, and its TCRdb copy is limited to in-frame clones, with some not included. The sample lists approximately 190,000 clones; 75% to 85% were seen once. The sample was PBMCs. The receptors were gathered from a woman in her thirties in good health and CMV-seropositive.

The chain is built from TRBV19 and TRBJ1-5; possible D gene TRBD1, 5 bases. The CDR3 runs 13 residues. Per germline, CDR1 LNHDA and CDR2 SQIVND (reference sequence). Deletions cut 4 bases from V and 3 bases from J, with 7 bases between. This CDR3 reads CASSTGPNQPQHF. CDR3 coding DNA: TGTGCCAGTAGTACAGGGCCCAATCAGCCCCAGCATTTT.

The chain joins TRBV5-5 to TRBJ1-5; perhaps TRBD1 as D (6 bases). V lost 0 bases, J lost 3 bases, and 10 bases lay in between. Germline loops: CDR1 SGHKS, CDR2 YYEKEE (reference sequence). This CDR3 contains 15 residues. CDR3 in amino acids: CASSLGTGLNQPQHF. CDR3 nucleotides: TGTGCCAGCAGCTTGGGAACAGGGCTCAATCAGCCCCAGCATTTT.

The chain employs TRBV19 and TRBJ1-4; D unclear. V gave up 7 bases and J gave up 5 bases, with 8 bases separating them. This CDR3 spans 12 amino acids. The germline V gene has CDR1 LNHDA and CDR2 SQIVND (reference sequence). CDR3 coding DNA: TGTGCCAGTATAGGAGGGAATGAAAAACTGTTTTTT. Its protein is CASIGGNEKLFF.

The rearrangement uses TRBV18 and TRBJ1-6; D uncertain. There are 16 residues in the CDR3. Between the trimmed V and J ends, which lost 3 bases and 9 bases, there was a span of 18 bases. Looked up from germline, CDR1 is KGHSH and CDR2 is LQKENI. CDR3 protein: CASSPDLPHRGSPLHF. CDR3 in DNA: TGTGCCAGCTCACCCGACTTGCCCCACCGTGGTTCACCCCTCCACTTT.

Details on this clone: The junction departs from germline at one end; a sequencing error may be responsible. The rearrangement joins TRBV7-9 to TRBJ1-2; 7 nucleotides line up with TRBD1. CDR3 length equals 13 residues. From germline, CDR1 is SEHNR and CDR2 FQNEAQ (reference sequence). The CDR3 sequence is CSSSPDREKVYTF. The DNA of the CDR3 is TGTTCCAGCAGCCCTGACAGGGAGAAAGTCTACACCTTC.

This chain links TRBV6-6 with TRBJ2-1, with D perhaps TRBD1 (6 bases). The V end was cut by 5 bases, the J end by 6 bases, with 14 bases between. The CDR3 loop spans 14 amino acids. Germline V lookup: CDR1 MNHNY, CDR2 SVGAGI (reference sequence). CDR3 coding DNA: TGTGCCAGCAGTACAACTACAGGGAGCAATGAGCAGTTCTTC. It codes for CASSTTTGSNEQFF.

The V gene is TRBV5-1, the J gene TRBJ2-3; D uncertain. This CDR3 is 14 amino acids long. V shed 4 bases and J shed 2 bases, with 11 bases lying between them. CDR1 is SGHRS and CDR2 is YFSETQ in the germline V gene. CDR3 bases: TGCGCCAGCAGCCCTTTCTTCTACACAGATACGCAGTATTTT. Amino acid sequence: CASSPFFYTDTQYF. Supplemented by reference TRBV5-1 and TRBJ2-3, the full variable domain reads KAGVTQTPRYLIKTRGQQVTLSCSPISGHRSVSWYQQTPGQGLQFLFEYFSETQRNKGNFPGRFSGRQFSNSRSEMNVSTLELGDSALYLCASSPFFYTDTQYFGPGTRLTVL.

The gene calls are TRBV25-1 and TRBJ2-5; weak D call: TRBD1 (7 bases). The CDR3 extends over 16 amino acids. CDR1 and CDR2 (germline): MGHDK, SYGVNS. V lost 3 bases, J lost 9 bases, and 23 bases lay in between. CDR3 coding DNA: TGTGCCAGCAGTGAGGGGGACCAGGGGGGTCGGATGGCCCAGTACTTC. It is translated as CASSEGDQGGRMAQYF.

This chain uses TRBV19 with TRBJ1-5, with TRBD1 matching 9 bases. Germline CDR1 is LNHDA and CDR2 is SQIVND (reference sequence). The V and J ends lost 4 bases and 6 bases, in that order; junction bases with no gene match: 7. The CDR3 runs 15 residues. CDR3 amino acids: CASSTTGGTAQPQHF. CDR3 coding DNA: TGTGCCAGTAGTACCACAGGGGGCACGGCTCAGCCCCAGCATTTT.

This clone was seen only a few times. V usage is TRBV16 and J usage is TRBJ1-4; unclear D gene. The CDR3 consists of 13 residues. V shed 2 bases and J shed 5 bases, with 6 bases lying between them. The germline CDR1 and CDR2 sequences are KGHSY and FQNENV. In DNA form, the CDR3 reads TGTGCCAGCAGCCAACAGAGGAATGAAAAACTGTTTTTT. Amino acid sequence: CASSQQRNEKLFF.

The CDR3 nucleotides read TGCGCCAGCAGCCCGAGCCCGGGGAATCAGCCCCAGCATTTT. Amino acids: CASSPSPGNQPQHF. This chain joins TRBV5-1 and TRBJ1-5; D call uncertain. This CDR3 has 14 residues. Germline loops: CDR1 SGHRS, CDR2 YFSETQ. Trimming took 4 bases from V and 4 from J, leaving 12 bases between them.

The J gene is TRBJ2-3, the V gene TRBV6-5, with D possibly matching TRBD1 (6 bases). Germline CDR1 and CDR2: MNHEY and SVGAGI. The CDR3 sequence is 14 residues long. The V and J ends lost 6 bases and 3 bases respectively, with 13 bases between them. CDR3 sequence (DNA): TGTGCCAGCAGCCTGGGAACAGGGACAGATACGCAGTATTTT. Translated: CASSLGTGTDTQYF.

J is TRBJ1-2 and V is TRBV27, with no clear D. The length of the CDR3 is 15 residues. Germline V gene sequence: CDR1 MNHEY, CDR2 SMNVEV (reference sequence). V lost 2 bases to trimming and J lost 2 bases, with 12 bases between them. CDR3 loop: CASSLKAPGNYGYTF. In DNA, the CDR3 is TGTGCCAGCAGTTTAAAGGCGCCAGGCAACTATGGCTACACCTTC.

This rearrangement joins TRBV7-2 to TRBJ2-3, with 12 bases fitting TRBD2. J lost 2 bases, V lost 4 bases, and 7 bases had no gene match. Germline CDR1 is SGHTA and CDR2 is FQGNSA. The CDR3 is 17 amino acids. CDR3 in DNA: TGTGCCAGCAGCTCTCGGACTAGCGGGACACCCACAGATACGCAGTATTTT. This codes for CASSSRTSGTPTDTQYF.

The chain carries TRBV7-2 and TRBJ2-1; 11 bases map to TRBD2. Germline trimming cut 4 bases from V and 6 bases from J; bases unmatched to any gene: 8. This CDR3 comprises 16 residues. The germline gives CDR1 SGHTA, CDR2 FQGNSA. As DNA, the CDR3 is TGTGCCAGCAGCTCATCTACTAGCGGGAGAGGCAATGAGCAGTTCTTC. It yields the protein CASSSSTSGRGNEQFF.

V is TRBV11-2 and J is TRBJ2-7; maybe TRBD1 (6 bases). The CDR3 runs 14 residues. V was cut by 6 bases and J by 0 bases, with 12 bases left in between. CDR1 is SGHAT and CDR2 is FQNNGV in the germline V gene. The CDR3 region has the DNA TGTGCCAGCAGTCACCGGGACACCTCCTACGAGCAGTACTTC. This translates into CASSHRDTSYEQYF.

This clone showed up just a few times. The genes are TRBV4-2 and TRBJ1-5; D unresolved. V lost 1 base, J lost 4 bases, and 14 bases lay in between. Germline V CDR1 and CDR2: LGHNA, YNFKEQ. The CDR3 consists of 16 residues. CDR3 region: CASSQGLPGDNQPQHF. Written as DNA, the CDR3 is TGTGCCAGCAGCCAAGGTCTGCCGGGAGATAATCAGCCCCAGCATTTT.

This rearrangement joins TRBV6-5 to TRBJ2-6; D may be TRBD1 (6 bases). The CDR3 totals 16 residues. Germline V lookup: CDR1 MNHEY, CDR2 SVGAGI. Trimming shortened V by 1 base and J by 1 base, and 8 bases separated the two germline ends. As DNA, the CDR3 is TGTGCCAGCAGTTACTTTCAGGGGTCTGGGGCCAACGTCCTGACTTTC. This codes for CASSYFQGSGANVLTF.

This clone was seen once. The chain links TRBV6-6 to TRBJ2-5; 7 positions match TRBD2. The CDR3 extends over 13 amino acids. After removal of 9 bases from V and 5 bases from J, the junction contained 9 bases not matched to a gene. Per the germline V gene, CDR1 is MNHNY and CDR2 is SVGAGI (reference sequence). The CDR3 is CASGGGLFETQYF. CDR3 DNA sequence: TGTGCCAGTGGGGGAGGGCTTTTCGAGACCCAGTACTTC.

This clone was observed a single time. The chain has TRBV9 and TRBJ2-5; 11 positions match TRBD2. Losses at the gene ends were 7 bases for V and 4 bases for J; bases not matched to a gene: 12. Germline V CDR1 and CDR2: SGDLS, YYNGEE. The CDR3 totals 16 residues. The CDR3 is CASGPLAGVVGETQYF. In DNA, the CDR3 is TGTGCCAGCGGCCCACTAGCGGGAGTTGTAGGAGAGACCCAGTACTTC.

This CDR3 reads CASSCSSGQHNYGYTF. CDR3 DNA sequence: TGTGCCAGCAGTTGTAGTTCGGGACAGCACAACTATGGCTACACCTTC. J is TRBJ1-2 and V is TRBV6-6, with 7 bases that match TRBD1. The V gene's germline CDR1 is MNHNY and CDR2 SVGAGI (reference sequence). This CDR3 comprises 16 residues. V lost 4 bases and J lost 2; bases outside the gene matches: 10.

Here the CDR3 DNA reads TGTGCCAGCAGCGGTAGGGGATCTGGAAACACCATATATTTT. Its protein is CASSGRGSGNTIYF. This rearrangement joins TRBV9 to TRBJ1-3, with D possibly matching TRBD1 (5 bases). The CDR3 covers 14 residues. Deletions cut 3 bases from V and 1 base from J, with 8 bases between. Germline CDR1 reads SGDLS; CDR2 reads YYNGEE.

This chain joins TRBV28 and TRBJ2-2, with 13 bases identical to TRBD2. Per germline, CDR1 MDHEN and CDR2 SYDVKM. CDR3 size: 16 residues. V was clipped by 6 bases and J by 5 bases; unmatched bases: 6. The CDR3 reads CASSPLAGGHTGELFF. The CDR3 DNA reads as TGTGCCAGCAGCCCACTAGCGGGGGGGCATACCGGGGAGCTGTTTTTT.

This clone turned up a few times. V and J are TRBV28 and TRBJ2-5; 8 nucleotides agree with TRBD1. After removal of 4 bases from V and 4 bases from J, the junction contained 17 bases not matched to a gene. The germline V gene has CDR1 MDHEN and CDR2 SYDVKM. This CDR3 region has 18 residues. The DNA of the CDR3 is TGTGCCAGCAGTTCCCCTTCCCCCGGGACAGGCCGCCGAGAGACCCAGTACTTC. It translates to CASSSPSPGTGRRETQYF. Full variable domain (remainder filled in from reference TRBV28 and TRBJ2-5): DVKVTQSSRYLVKRTGEKVFLECVQDMDHENMFWYRQDPGLGLRLIYFSYDVKMKEKGDIPEGYSVSREKKERFSLILESASTNQTSMYLCASSSPSPGTGRRETQYFGPGTRLLVL.

With regard to this clone: The germline gene is not matched at one end of the junction; a read error may be the cause. The chain joins TRBV4-1 to TRBJ1-2; 8 bases are shared with TRBD1. CDR3 length equals 15 residues. Germline lookup yields CDR1 MGHRA and CDR2 YSYEKL. The CDR3 region is CASSQDRDRNYDYTF. Written as DNA, the CDR3 is TGCGCCAGCAGTCAAGATCGGGACAGGAACTATGACTACACCTTC.

There are a few counts of this clone. The chain employs TRBV1 and TRBJ2-5; the table gives TRBD2 as D, unverified against the DNA. TRBV1 is tagged as a pseudogene. The CDR3 sequence is 15 residues long. The DNA of the CDR3 is TGCACCAGCAGCCTCCGACTAGCGGGAGTAGAGACCCAGTACTTC. The encoded protein is CTSSLRLAGVETQYF.